This passage covers 30 T cell receptor beta chains from one sample sequenced in a study of vaccination effects on CD4 cells after COVID-19 (dated by TCRdb to between 2021 and 2022). Libraries were constructed by the immunoSEQ multiplex PCR assay. The clones in this table, taken by TCRdb from immuneACCESS, are in-frame only. Not every clone is retained; where verified, under half of the shortfall comes from an unresolved V gene, and the cause of the rest is unknown. This sample comprises roughly 41,000 clones, more than 65% of them detected only once. The top ten clonotypes cover approximately 8% of the sample. After 10 to 11 days of culture, CD4+ T cells were isolated with the EasySep CD4+ T cell isolation kit. Each participant received two doses of an mRNA SARS-CoV-2 vaccine, either BNT162b2 or mRNA-1273. Their antigen targets remain unknown. This specimen was CD4+ T cells from PBMCs cultured without peptide, taken after COVID-19 vaccination. The receptors derive from a human donor who received a COVID-19 vaccine.

This clone was recorded a few times. In DNA, the CDR3 is TGCGCCAGCAGTATACGGACAGGGAGGTCCTCTGAAGCTTTCTTT. Encoded protein: CASSIRTGRSSEAFF. The V and J genes are TRBV10-2 and TRBJ1-1; 8 positions match TRBD1. The CDR3 is 15 residues long. CDR1 is WSHSY, CDR2 SAAADI, per germline. V was clipped by 5 bases and J by 6 bases; unmatched bases: 11.

The chain joins TRBV19 to TRBJ1-5; 8 bases line up with TRBD1. There are 15 residues in the CDR3. Trimming at V came to 4 bases and at J to 7 bases, leaving 9 bases not matched to a gene. The germline gives CDR1 LNHDA, CDR2 SQIVND (reference sequence). The CDR3 DNA follows: TGTGCCAGTAGTACCCTGGACAGGGTAAAGCAGCCCCAGCATTTT. It translates to CASSTLDRVKQPQHF.

This clone was found a few times. This CDR3 reads CASSQAYRTGASNQPQHF. Written as DNA, the CDR3 is TGCGCCAGCAGCCAAGCCTATAGGACCGGGGCCTCTAATCAGCCCCAGCATTTT. J is TRBJ1-5 and V is TRBV4-1, with D maybe TRBD1 (5 bases). V was pared by 1 base and J by 4 bases, with 20 bases between. This CDR3 contains 18 residues. From germline, CDR1 is MGHRA and CDR2 YSYEKL.

The chain couples TRBV28 to TRBJ2-5; D is uncertain. The CDR3 runs 11 residues. Germline V gene lookup returns CDR1 MDHEN and CDR2 SYDVKM. V lost 1 base, J lost 6 bases, and 3 bases lay in between. For the CDR3, the DNA is TGTGCCAGCAGTTTATCACAGACCCAGTACTTC. Amino acid sequence: CASSLSQTQYF. Looking up the rest from reference TRBV28 and TRBJ2-5 gives the full variable domain: DVKVTQSSRYLVKRTGEKVFLECVQDMDHENMFWYRQDPGLGLRLIYFSYDVKMKEKGDIPEGYSVSREKKERFSLILESASTNQTSMYLCASSLSQTQYFGPGTRLLVL.

This clone was recorded a few times. This chain connects TRBV10-3 to TRBJ1-1, with 7 bases that match TRBD1. V lost 6 bases and J lost 1; bases outside the gene matches: 8. The CDR3 spans 15 residues. Per the germline V gene, CDR1 is ENHRY and CDR2 is SYGVKD. CDR3 region: CAISAKGQPNTEAFF. The CDR3 nucleotides are TGTGCCATCAGCGCTAAGGGACAGCCGAACACTGAAGCTTTCTTT.

The CDR3 here is CASSLDWVMGGGYGYTF. The CDR3 DNA reads as TGTGCCAGCAGCTTAGATTGGGTGATGGGGGGAGGCTATGGCTACACCTTC. This chain joins TRBV11-2 and TRBJ1-2, with a possible D match to TRBD1 (5 bases). This CDR3 contains 17 residues. Germline loops: CDR1 SGHAT, CDR2 FQNNGV. V gave up 0 bases and J gave up 4 bases, with 18 bases separating them.

The chain employs TRBV6-1 and TRBJ1-2; D unresolved. CDR3 length: 20 amino acids. V lost 1 base and J lost 6, with 30 bases in between. The germline V gene has CDR1 MNHNS and CDR2 SASEGT. As DNA, the CDR3 is TGTGCCAGCAGTGAAGGTGTCAGGACCGAGTGGGAGGTCCTGGTTGATGGCTACACCTTC. Translating gives CASSEGVRTEWEVLVDGYTF.

This clone was detected only a few times. The chain joins TRBV18 to TRBJ2-1, with 7 bases fitting TRBD1. V was pared by 3 bases and J by 8 bases, with 16 bases of the junction left unmatched. This CDR3 has 17 amino acids. Germline CDR1 KGHSH, CDR2 LQKENI. For the CDR3, the DNA is TGTGCCAGCTCACCCCTAGACAGGGCAAAGGGACGCGATGAGCAGTTCTTC. This sequence encodes CASSPLDRAKGRDEQFF.

The chain recombines TRBV6-5 with TRBJ1-1, with D unresolved. CDR3 length: 13 residues. Germline V gives CDR1 MNHEY, CDR2 SVGAGI. V was trimmed by 6 bases and J by 1 base, leaving 9 bases between them. The CDR3 protein is CASRGPWNTEAFF. CDR3 DNA sequence: TGTGCCAGCAGAGGTCCATGGAACACTGAAGCTTTCTTT.

The chain links TRBV3-1 (or the pseudogene TRBV3-2) to TRBJ1-1; TRBD1 agrees at 7 bases. V shed 1 base, J shed 7 bases, and the junction held 3 bases outside the gene matches. This CDR3 spans 13 amino acids. Germline V CDR1 and CDR2: LGHDT, YNNKEL (reference sequence). Here the CDR3 reads CASSQGGTVEAFF. CDR3 nucleotides: TGTGCCAGCAGCCAAGGGGGGACAGTTGAAGCTTTCTTT.

The chain carries TRBV18 and TRBJ2-5; a weak D match, TRBD2 (6 bases). V lost 3 bases and J lost 2, with 10 bases in between. Germline V lookup: CDR1 KGHSH, CDR2 LQKENI. This CDR3 comprises 14 residues. CDR3 in DNA: TGTGCCAGCTCACCGGGGCGGGAACAAGAGACCCAGTACTTC. Its protein is CASSPGREQETQYF.

This sequence joins TRBV19 and TRBJ2-5; D possibly matches TRBD1 or TRBD2 (5 bases each). Trimming left V 1 base short and J 5 bases short, with 5 bases between. CDR1 and CDR2 from the germline V gene are LNHDA and SQIVND (reference sequence). CDR3 size: 12 residues. DNA for the CDR3: TGTGCCAGTAGTATAGGGGGGGAGACCCAGTACTTC. It translates to CASSIGGETQYF. Combining the CDR3 with reference TRBV19 and TRBJ2-5 gives the whole variable domain DGGITQSPKYLFRKEGQNVTLSCEQNLNHDAMYWYRQDPGQGLRLIYYSQIVNDFQKGDIAEGYSVSREKKESFPLTVTSAQKNPTAFYLCASSIGGETQYFGPGTRLLVL.

This chain's CDR3 is CATGISNQPQHF. CDR3 DNA sequence: TGTGCCACCGGAATTAGCAATCAGCCCCAGCATTTT. V usage is TRBV10-3 and J usage is TRBJ1-5, with D unclear. Germline lookup yields CDR1 ENHRY and CDR2 SYGVKD. CDR3 length: 12 residues. V was trimmed by 10 bases and J by 0 bases, leaving 7 bases between them.

The rearrangement joins TRBV6-2 or TRBV6-3 to TRBJ1-5; 11 bases are a match to TRBD1. In germline, CDR1 is MNHEY, CDR2 SVGEGT. The ends lost 6 bases at V and 6 bases at J; junction bases unmatched: 4. The CDR3 has 14 amino acids. CDR3 residues: CASSWTGGFQPQHF. The CDR3 DNA reads as TGTGCCAGCAGCTGGACAGGGGGCTTTCAGCCCCAGCATTTT.

The rearrangement links TRBV19 to TRBJ1-4; D perhaps matches TRBD1 (6 bases). The CDR3 totals 13 residues. Trimming removed 9 bases from V and 6 bases from J, with 14 bases in between. The germline V gene has CDR1 LNHDA and CDR2 SQIVND (reference sequence). CDR3: CASAGRTDEKLFF. The CDR3 region has the DNA TGTGCCAGCGCCGGCAGGACAGATGAAAAACTGTTTTTT.

The genes are TRBV7-2 and TRBJ2-5; D call uncertain. Trimming removed 5 bases at V and 2 bases at J, with 18 bases between. The CDR3 runs 16 residues. Germline V gene sequence: CDR1 SGHTA, CDR2 FQGNSA. The CDR3: CASSPNSPVGQETQYF. The CDR3 DNA reads as TGTGCCAGCAGCCCGAACAGTCCGGTGGGGCAAGAGACCCAGTACTTC.

This clone was recorded a few times. The chain links TRBV7-9 to TRBJ2-7, with D perhaps TRBD1 (6 bases). Trimming removed 3 bases from V and 3 bases from J, with 12 bases in between. The CDR3 extends over 14 amino acids. Germline-derived CDR1 and CDR2 are SEHNR and FQNEAQ (reference sequence). CDR3 nucleotide sequence: TGTGCCAGCAGCTTGGACAGTTGGTACTACGAGCAGTACTTC. It is translated as CASSLDSWYYEQYF.

The gene calls are TRBV3-1 (or the pseudogene TRBV3-2) and TRBJ1-2, with 7 bases that match TRBD1. Germline-derived CDR1 and CDR2 are LGHDT and YNNKEL (reference sequence). After removal of 1 base from V and 3 bases from J, the junction contained 5 bases not matched to a gene. The CDR3 spans 15 residues. CDR3 amino acids: CASSQVGQSDYGYTF. DNA for the CDR3: TGTGCCAGCAGCCAAGTGGGACAGTCAGACTATGGCTACACCTTC.

This rearrangement joins TRBV5-4 to TRBJ2-3; 7 nucleotides align to TRBD1. CDR3 size: 15 residues. After removal of 3 bases from V and 4 bases from J, the junction contained 8 bases not matched to a gene. Per the germline V gene, CDR1 is SGHNT and CDR2 is YYREEE (reference sequence). CDR3 in amino acids: CASSWDSLRADTQYF. The CDR3 coding sequence is TGTGCCAGCAGCTGGGACAGTCTGCGCGCAGATACGCAGTATTTT.

CDR3 protein: CASSQGRRGYTF. The CDR3, as DNA: TGTGCCAGCAGCCAGGGTCGCCGCGGCTACACCTTC. The chain employs TRBV7-9 and TRBJ1-2, with D possibly matching TRBD1 (5 bases). In germline, CDR1 is SEHNR, CDR2 FQNEAQ (reference sequence). The V and J ends lost 5 bases and 8 bases respectively, with 12 bases between them. The CDR3 covers 12 residues.

The chain employs TRBV10-2 and TRBJ2-3; D not resolved. The V gene lost 11 bases and the J gene lost 3 bases, with 9 bases spanning the gap. Per the germline V gene, CDR1 is WSHSY and CDR2 is SAAADI. This CDR3 is built from 11 residues. The CDR3 spells CASQPTDTQYF. As DNA, the CDR3 is TGCGCCTCCCAACCTACAGATACGCAGTATTTT.

This clone was observed a handful of times. The chain joins TRBV5-4 to TRBJ2-7; D is ambiguous. In germline, CDR1 is SGHNT, CDR2 YYREEE (reference sequence). This CDR3 region has 13 residues. The ends were cut back, 2 bases at V and 5 bases at J, with 11 bases in the middle. CDR3 in amino acids: CASSFPHGDEQYF. CDR3 coding DNA: TGTGCCAGCAGCTTTCCACATGGGGACGAGCAGTACTTC.

V and J are TRBV2 and TRBJ2-6; 10 bases line up with TRBD1. V gave up 5 bases and J gave up 4 bases; unmatched junction bases: 8. The CDR3 has 17 amino acids. From germline, CDR1 is SNHLY and CDR2 FYNNEI. CDR3 DNA: TGTGCCAGCAGTATAGACAGGGGGCTCTCCGGGGCCAACGTCCTGACTTTC. Protein sequence: CASSIDRGLSGANVLTF.

The rearrangement uses TRBV6-4 and TRBJ1-6; 8 bases line up with TRBD1. This CDR3 contains 18 residues. With 0 bases clipped from V and 4 bases from J, the junction kept 8 bases outside the gene matches. The V gene's germline CDR1 is MRHNA and CDR2 SNTAGT. In nucleotides, the CDR3 is TGTGCCAGCAGTGACTCGCCCCTGACAGGGGCTTATAATTCACCCCTCCACTTT. This translates into CASSDSPLTGAYNSPLHF.

In its sample, this clone was seen a few times. This chain joins TRBV11-3 and TRBJ2-7, with D possibly TRBD1 on 5 matching bases. V was cut by 5 bases and J by 1 base, with 18 bases left in between. Per germline, CDR1 SGHNT and CDR2 YENEEA. The CDR3 is 16 amino acids. The CDR3 loop reads CASSLTGSTPSYEQYF. For the CDR3, the DNA is TGTGCCAGCAGCCTTACAGGTTCTACCCCTTCCTACGAGCAGTACTTC.

V and J are TRBV5-4 and TRBJ2-7; no clear D. CDR1 and CDR2 from the germline V gene are SGHNT and YYREEE (reference sequence). The V end lost 0 bases, the J end lost 7 bases, and 11 bases lay between the germline ends. CDR3 length equals 13 residues. The CDR3 region is CASSLVEVREQYF. CDR3 bases: TGTGCCAGCAGCTTGGTCGAGGTTCGGGAGCAGTACTTC.

The V call is TRBV18, the J call TRBJ2-7, with a weak D call TRBD1 (6 bases). With 3 bases removed from V and 5 bases from J, the gap between germline ends came to 14 bases. The germline V gene encodes CDR1 KGHSH and CDR2 LQKENI. There are 14 residues in the CDR3. Here the CDR3 reads CASSPPGQPNEQYF. CDR3 DNA: TGTGCCAGCTCACCCCCGGGACAACCCAACGAGCAGTACTTC.

The chain couples TRBV7-2 to TRBJ2-1; 14 bases are a match to TRBD2. Germline loops: CDR1 SGHTA, CDR2 FQGNSA. Losses at the gene ends were 4 bases for V and 0 bases for J; bases not matched to a gene: 2. This CDR3 is built from 17 residues. The CDR3 DNA sequence: TGTGCCAGCAGCTCCGGACTAGCGGGAGGCTCCTACAATGAGCAGTTCTTC. This gives the protein CASSSGLAGGSYNEQFF.

The V gene is TRBV27, the J gene TRBJ2-3; no reliable D call. There are 13 residues in the CDR3. Trimming left V 6 bases short and J 1 base short, with 8 bases between. Germline V CDR1 and CDR2: MNHEY, SMNVEV (reference sequence). CDR3 loop: CASRGTGTDTQYF. In nucleotides, the CDR3 is TGTGCCAGCAGAGGAACGGGCACAGATACGCAGTATTTT.

The CDR3 region is CASSTQGDYGYTF. The CDR3 DNA reads TGTGCCAGCAGCACCCAGGGTGACTATGGCTACACCTTC. The J gene is TRBJ1-2, the V gene TRBV7-2, with a weak D call TRBD1 (5 bases). Germline V lookup: CDR1 SGHTA, CDR2 FQGNSA. CDR3 length: 13 amino acids. Trimming removed 5 bases at V and 3 bases at J, with 10 bases between.